This section outlines one T cell receptor beta chain sequence together with its context. TCRdb's copy holds only in-frame clones and misses some; the assay was immunoSEQ multiplex PCR. The sample includes approximately 70,000 clones, around 80% of them seen just once. This record belongs to a study of control samples from healthy donors and cancer patients. The CDR3 sequence is 16 residues long. V was pared by 5 bases and J by 1 base, with 16 bases between. Germline loops: CDR1 SGHTA, CDR2 FQGTGA. The V gene is TRBV7-3, the J gene TRBJ2-3; D unclear. The TCR was taken from a man aged 60 to 69 in good health. Sequencing used blood. CDR3 in amino acids: CASSPLSRSRTDTQYF. DNA for the CDR3: TGTGCCAGCAGCCCCCTATCGCGGAGTCGCACAGATACGCAGTATTTT.